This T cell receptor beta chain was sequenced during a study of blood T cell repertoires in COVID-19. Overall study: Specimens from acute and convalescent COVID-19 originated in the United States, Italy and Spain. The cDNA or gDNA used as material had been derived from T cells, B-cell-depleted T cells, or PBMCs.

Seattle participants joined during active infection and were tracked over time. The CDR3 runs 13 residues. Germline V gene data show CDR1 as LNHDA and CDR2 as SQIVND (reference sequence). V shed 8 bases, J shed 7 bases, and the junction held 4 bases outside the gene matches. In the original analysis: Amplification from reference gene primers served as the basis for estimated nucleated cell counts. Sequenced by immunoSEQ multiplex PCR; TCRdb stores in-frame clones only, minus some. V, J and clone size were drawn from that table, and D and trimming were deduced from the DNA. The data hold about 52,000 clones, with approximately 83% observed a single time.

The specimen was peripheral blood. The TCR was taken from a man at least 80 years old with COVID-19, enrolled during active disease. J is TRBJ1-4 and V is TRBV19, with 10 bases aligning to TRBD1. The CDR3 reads CASRQGAVEKLFF. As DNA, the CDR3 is TGTGCCAGTCGACAGGGGGCTGTTGAAAAACTGTTTTTT.